The TCR beta chain under discussion was sequenced for a study of blood T cells in healthy people across ages. Whole-study results and caveats: Strong correlation existed between TCR beta diversity and naive T cell percentage. Naive CD4+ cells and diversity were both higher in long-lived donors than in aged donors. One million T cells yielded diversity estimates that were considered underestimates.

Concerning this clonotype: The antigen is unknown.

The CDR3 is made up of 11 amino acids. In germline, CDR1 is SQVTM, CDR2 ANQGSEA. V lost 1 base and J 7 bases, leaving 7 bases between the germline ends. Alongside a J-beta primer mix, a sample-barcoded 5' primer served in a second PCR lasting roughly 7 to 11 cycles. Each cDNA molecule carried a tag from a template-switch adaptor that contained 12 random nucleotides. TCRdb processed the 5' RACE reads anew with MiXCR; each CDR3 protein has one entry. Of about 680,000 distinct CDR3 sequences in the sample, around 49% were seen once. The genes are TRBV29-1 and TRBJ1-1; D not certain. The clonotype comes from a woman aged 60-70 years in good health. The sequenced sample was blood. In nucleotides, the CDR3 is TGCAGCGTTGAAGGGCAGAGTGAAGCTTTCTTT. Encoded protein: CSVEGQSEAFF.